This TCR beta chain is from a study of blood T cell dynamics during melanoma immunotherapy. Study-level background: Patients with metastatic melanoma got pembrolizumab or nivolumab-ipilimumab as first-line care.

The CDR3 contains 14 residues. Trimming removed 2 bases at V and 2 bases at J, with 10 bases between. Per germline, CDR1 SGHTA and CDR2 FQGTGA. Every bulk PBMC sample received the same 350 ng of DNA. Repertoires were generated with immunoSEQ multiplex PCR, while TCRdb's copy carries only in-frame clones and drops some. The table shows about 11,000 clones, with almost 85% occurring only once. Time point denoted: pre-treatment baseline. Response was assessed by RECIST 1.1 at 12 weeks, except two rapid progressors. The rearrangement links TRBV7-3 to TRBJ2-7; a possible D gene is TRBD1 (5 bases). The TCR comes from a human donor with melanoma. The sample was blood, taken from a patient treated with checkpoint blockade. This CDR3 is CASSLGAETYEQYF. In DNA, the CDR3 is TGTGCCAGCAGCTTAGGGGCAGAGACCTACGAGCAGTACTTC.